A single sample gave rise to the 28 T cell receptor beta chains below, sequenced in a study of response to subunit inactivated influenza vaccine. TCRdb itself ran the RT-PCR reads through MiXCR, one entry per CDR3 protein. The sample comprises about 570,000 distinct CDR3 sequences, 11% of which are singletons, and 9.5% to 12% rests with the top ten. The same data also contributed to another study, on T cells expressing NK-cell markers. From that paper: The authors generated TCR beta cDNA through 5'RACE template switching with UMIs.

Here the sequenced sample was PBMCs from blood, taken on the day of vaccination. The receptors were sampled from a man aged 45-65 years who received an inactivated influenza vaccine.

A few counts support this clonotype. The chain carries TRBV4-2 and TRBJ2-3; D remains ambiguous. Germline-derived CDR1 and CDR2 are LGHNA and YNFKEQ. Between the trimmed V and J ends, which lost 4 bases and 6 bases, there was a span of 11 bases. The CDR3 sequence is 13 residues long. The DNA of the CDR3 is TGTGCCAGCAGCCGCCTTTTGGGGGATACGCAGTATTTT. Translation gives CASSRLLGDTQYF.

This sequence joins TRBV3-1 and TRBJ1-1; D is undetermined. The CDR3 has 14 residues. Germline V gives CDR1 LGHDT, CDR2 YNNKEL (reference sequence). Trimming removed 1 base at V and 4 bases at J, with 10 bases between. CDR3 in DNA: TGTGCCAGCAGCCAAGTATCCGGGAGCACTGAAGCTTTCTTT. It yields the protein CASSQVSGSTEAFF.

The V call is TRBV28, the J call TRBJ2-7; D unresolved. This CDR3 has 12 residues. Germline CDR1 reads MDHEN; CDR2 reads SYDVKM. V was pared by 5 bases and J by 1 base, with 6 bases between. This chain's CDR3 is CASSIGSYEQYF. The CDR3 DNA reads TGTGCCAGCAGTATCGGGTCCTACGAGCAGTACTTC.

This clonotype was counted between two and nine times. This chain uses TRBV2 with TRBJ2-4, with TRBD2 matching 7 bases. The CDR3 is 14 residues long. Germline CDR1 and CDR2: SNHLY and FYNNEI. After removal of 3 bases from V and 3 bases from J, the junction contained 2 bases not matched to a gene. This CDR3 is CASSDREGKNIQYF. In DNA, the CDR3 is TGTGCCAGCAGTGACAGGGAGGGCAAAAACATTCAGTACTTC.

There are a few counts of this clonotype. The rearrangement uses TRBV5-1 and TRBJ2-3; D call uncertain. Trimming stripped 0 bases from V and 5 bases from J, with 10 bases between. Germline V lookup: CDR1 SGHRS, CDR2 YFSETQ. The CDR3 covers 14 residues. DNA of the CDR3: TGCGCCAGCAGCTTGGGTGGCCAGAGAGATACGCAGTATTTT. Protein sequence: CASSLGGQRDTQYF.

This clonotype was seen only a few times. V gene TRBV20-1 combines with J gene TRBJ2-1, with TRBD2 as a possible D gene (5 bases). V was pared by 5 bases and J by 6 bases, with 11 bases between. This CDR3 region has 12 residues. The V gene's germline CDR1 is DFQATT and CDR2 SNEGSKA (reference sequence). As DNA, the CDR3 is TGCAGTGCTGGCCTTGGAGGCAATGAGCAGTTCTTC. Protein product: CSAGLGGNEQFF.

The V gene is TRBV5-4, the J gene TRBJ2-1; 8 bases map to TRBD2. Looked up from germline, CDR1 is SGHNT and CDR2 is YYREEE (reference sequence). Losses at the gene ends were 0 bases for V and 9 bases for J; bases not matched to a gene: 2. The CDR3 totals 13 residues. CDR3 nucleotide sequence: TGTGCCAGCAGCTTGGACCGGGGGGGTGAGCAGTTCTTC. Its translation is CASSLDRGGEQFF.

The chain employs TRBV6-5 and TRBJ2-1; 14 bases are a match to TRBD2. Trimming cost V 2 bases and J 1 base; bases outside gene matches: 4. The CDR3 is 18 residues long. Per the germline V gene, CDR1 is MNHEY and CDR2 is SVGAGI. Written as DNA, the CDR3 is TGTGCCAGCAGTTACCCACGGACTAGCGGGGGGTCCTACAATGAGCAGTTCTTC. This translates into CASSYPRTSGGSYNEQFF.

The CDR3 loop reads CATSRDNRGSTGELFF. The CDR3 coding sequence is TGTGCCACCAGCAGAGATAACAGGGGGAGCACCGGGGAGCTGTTTTTT. The J gene is TRBJ2-2, the V gene TRBV15, with 8 bases matching TRBD1. Germline CDR1 LNHNV, CDR2 YYDKDF (reference sequence). After removal of 0 bases from V and 4 bases from J, the junction contained 4 bases not matched to a gene. CDR3 length equals 16 residues.

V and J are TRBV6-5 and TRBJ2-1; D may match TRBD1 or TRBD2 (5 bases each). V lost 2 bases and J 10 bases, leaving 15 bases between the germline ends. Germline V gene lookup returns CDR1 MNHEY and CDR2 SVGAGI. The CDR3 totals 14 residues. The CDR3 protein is CASSYRGPSSEQFF. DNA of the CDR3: TGTGCCAGCAGTTACCGGGGACCGTCCAGCGAGCAGTTCTTC.

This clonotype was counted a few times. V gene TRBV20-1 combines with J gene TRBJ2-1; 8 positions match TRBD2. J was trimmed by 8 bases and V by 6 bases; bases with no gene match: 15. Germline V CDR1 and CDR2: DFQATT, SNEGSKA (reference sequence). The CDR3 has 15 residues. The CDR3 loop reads CSARRAASGSDEQFF. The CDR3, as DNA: TGCAGTGCGCGACGGGCGGCGAGCGGGAGCGATGAGCAGTTCTTC.

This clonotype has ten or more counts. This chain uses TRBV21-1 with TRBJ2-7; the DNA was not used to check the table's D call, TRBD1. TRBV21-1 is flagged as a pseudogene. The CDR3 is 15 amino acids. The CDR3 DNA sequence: TGTGCCAGCAGCAAGGGGACAAATCCCCCCTACGAGCAGTACTTC. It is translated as CASSKGTNPPYEQYF.

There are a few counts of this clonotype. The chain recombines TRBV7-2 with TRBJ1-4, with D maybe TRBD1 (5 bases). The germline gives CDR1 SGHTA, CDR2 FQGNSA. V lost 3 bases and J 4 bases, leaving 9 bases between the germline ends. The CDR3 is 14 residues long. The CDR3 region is CASSLGGGNEKLFF. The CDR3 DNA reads TGTGCCAGCAGCTTGGGGGGGGGTAATGAAAAACTGTTTTTT.

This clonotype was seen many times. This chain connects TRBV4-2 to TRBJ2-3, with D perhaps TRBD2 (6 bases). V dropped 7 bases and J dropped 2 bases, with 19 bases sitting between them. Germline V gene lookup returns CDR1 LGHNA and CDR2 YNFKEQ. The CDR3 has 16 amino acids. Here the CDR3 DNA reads TGTGCCAGCACCCCCGGGACTGGGGGATTCACAGATACGCAGTATTTT. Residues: CASTPGTGGFTDTQYF.

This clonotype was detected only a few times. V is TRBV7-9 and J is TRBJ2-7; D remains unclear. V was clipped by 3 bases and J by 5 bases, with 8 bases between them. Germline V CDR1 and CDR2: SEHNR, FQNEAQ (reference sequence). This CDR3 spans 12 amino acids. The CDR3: CASSFLLDEQYF. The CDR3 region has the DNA TGTGCCAGCAGCTTCTTACTTGACGAGCAGTACTTC.

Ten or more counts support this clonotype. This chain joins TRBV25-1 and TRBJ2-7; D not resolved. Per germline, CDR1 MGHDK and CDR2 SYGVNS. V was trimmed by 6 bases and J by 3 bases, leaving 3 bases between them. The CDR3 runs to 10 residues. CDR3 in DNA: TGTGCCAGCAGGGGCTACGAGCAGTACTTC. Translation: CASRGYEQYF.

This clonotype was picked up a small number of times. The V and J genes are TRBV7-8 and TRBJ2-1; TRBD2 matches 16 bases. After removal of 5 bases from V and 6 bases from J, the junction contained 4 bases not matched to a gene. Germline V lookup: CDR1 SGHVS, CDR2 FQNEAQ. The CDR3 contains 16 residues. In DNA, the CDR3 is TGTGCCAGCAGCAAGGGGACTAGCGGGGGGGCCAATGAGCAGTTCTTC. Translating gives CASSKGTSGGANEQFF.

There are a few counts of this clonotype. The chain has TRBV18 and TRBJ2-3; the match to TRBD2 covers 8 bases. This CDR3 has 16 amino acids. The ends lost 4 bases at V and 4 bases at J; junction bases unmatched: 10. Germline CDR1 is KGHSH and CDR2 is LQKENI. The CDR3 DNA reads TGTGCCAGCTCACTCCAAGCGGGAGTGGTCGCAGATACGCAGTATTTT. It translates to CASSLQAGVVADTQYF.

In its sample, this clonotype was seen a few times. Here the CDR3 DNA reads TGTGCCACCAGCAGAGATTTGGGGGCCTACGAGCAGTACTTC. Its protein product is CATSRDLGAYEQYF. This rearrangement joins TRBV15 to TRBJ2-7, with D perhaps being TRBD1 or TRBD2 (5 bases each). Germline CDR1 LNHNV, CDR2 YYDKDF (reference sequence). The CDR3 covers 14 residues. The V end lost 0 bases, the J end lost 2 bases, and 8 bases lay between the germline ends.

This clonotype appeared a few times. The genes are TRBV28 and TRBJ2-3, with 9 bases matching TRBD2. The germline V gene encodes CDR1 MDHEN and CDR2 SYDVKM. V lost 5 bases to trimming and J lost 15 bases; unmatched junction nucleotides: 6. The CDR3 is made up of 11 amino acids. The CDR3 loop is CASSRLADCYF. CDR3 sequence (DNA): TGTGCCAGCAGTAGACTAGCGGACTGTTATTTT.

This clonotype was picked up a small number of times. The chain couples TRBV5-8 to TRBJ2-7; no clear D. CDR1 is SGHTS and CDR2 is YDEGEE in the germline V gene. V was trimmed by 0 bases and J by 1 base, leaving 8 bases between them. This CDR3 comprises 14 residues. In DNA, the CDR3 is TGTGCCAGCAGCTTGGAGGTAGCTTCCTACGAGCAGTACTTC. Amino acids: CASSLEVASYEQYF.

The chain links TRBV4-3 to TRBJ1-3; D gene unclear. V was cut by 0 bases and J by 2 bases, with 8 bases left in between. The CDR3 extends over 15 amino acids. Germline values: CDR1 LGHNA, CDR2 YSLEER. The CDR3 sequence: CASSQDPGTGNTIYF. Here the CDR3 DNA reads TGCGCCAGCAGCCAAGATCCGGGAACTGGAAACACCATATATTTT.

This CDR3 is CASSLGGRGNEQFF. CDR3 bases: TGTGCCAGCAGCTTAGGTGGGAGGGGGAATGAGCAGTTCTTC. The V call is TRBV7-9, the J call TRBJ2-1; a weak D match, TRBD2 (7 bases). The CDR3 covers 14 residues. Germline lookup yields CDR1 SEHNR and CDR2 FQNEAQ (reference sequence). V lost 1 base and J lost 7, with 11 bases in between.

CDR3 DNA sequence: TGTGCCAGCAGCCTCACCCCGGGACTGCAGGGGGGGGAGACCCAGTACTTC. Translation: CASSLTPGLQGGETQYF. The chain is built from TRBV12-3 or TRBV12-4 and TRBJ2-5; the D gene could be TRBD1 or TRBD2 (7 bases each). Trimming removed 6 bases at V and 5 bases at J, with 25 bases between. This CDR3 is 17 amino acids long.

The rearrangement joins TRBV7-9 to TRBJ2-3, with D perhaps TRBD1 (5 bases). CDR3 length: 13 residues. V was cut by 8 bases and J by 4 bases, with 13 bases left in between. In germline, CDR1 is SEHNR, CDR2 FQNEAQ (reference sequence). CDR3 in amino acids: CASFAGIPDTQYF. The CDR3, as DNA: TGTGCCAGCTTTGCAGGGATTCCAGATACGCAGTATTTT.

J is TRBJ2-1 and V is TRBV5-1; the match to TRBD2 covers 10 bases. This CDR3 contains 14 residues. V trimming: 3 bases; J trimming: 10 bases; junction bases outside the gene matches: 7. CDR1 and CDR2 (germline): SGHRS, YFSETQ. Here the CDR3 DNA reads TGCGCCAGCAGCTCCCCCACTAGCGGGAACGAGCAGTTCTTC. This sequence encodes CASSSPTSGNEQFF.

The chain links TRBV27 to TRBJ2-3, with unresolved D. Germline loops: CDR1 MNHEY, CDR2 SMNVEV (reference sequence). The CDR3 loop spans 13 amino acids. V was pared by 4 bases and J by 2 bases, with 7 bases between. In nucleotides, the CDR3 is TGTGCCAGCAGTTCACCGACCACAGATACGCAGTATTTT. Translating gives CASSSPTTDTQYF.

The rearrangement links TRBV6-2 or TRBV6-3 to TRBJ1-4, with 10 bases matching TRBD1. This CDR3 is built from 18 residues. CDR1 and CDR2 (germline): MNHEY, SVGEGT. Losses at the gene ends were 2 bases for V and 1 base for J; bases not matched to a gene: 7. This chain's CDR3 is CASSYLSRDRGTNEKLFF. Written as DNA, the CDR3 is TGTGCCAGCAGTTACCTGTCCCGGGACAGGGGAACTAATGAAAAACTGTTTTTT.